This T cell receptor beta chain was sequenced during a study of CD8+CD57+ T cells in acquired aplastic anemia. Across the whole study: Sorted CD4+ and CD8+ cell DNA averaged about 3 ug. Healthy donor CD4+ samples were sequenced to a depth that averaged roughly 10 million reads.

Study-level points and caveats: Patients had twenty-nine CD8+ CDR3 sequences in common with controls (the shared set).

CDR3 and TCR beta VDJ profiling relied on a genomic DNA template. MiXCR was run by TCRdb on the reads, yielding one entry per CDR3 protein. Of approximately 130,000 distinct CDR3 sequences in the sample, around 41% are singletons; the top ten hold 8% to 9.5%. This clonotype was seen at least ten times. Its antigen is as yet unknown. V was cut by 4 bases and J by 7 bases, with 11 bases left in between. CDR3 length: 13 residues. Germline assignment: CDR1 LNHDA and CDR2 SQIVND (reference sequence). The sequence came from a human donor in good health, serving as a control. The sample taken for sequencing was sorted CD4+, CD8+, or CD8+CD57+ T cells (not recorded which) from PBMCs. The chain recombines TRBV19 with TRBJ1-5; D is unclear. CDR3 in amino acids: CASSNFFSQPQHF. The CDR3 region has the DNA TGTGCCAGTAGTAATTTTTTTAGCCAGCCCCAGCATTTT.